Sequencing of this T cell receptor (beta chain) was carried out in a study of blood T cells in healthy people across ages. Collection of around 9.3 milliliters of peripheral blood was performed for each donor. Next came a second PCR, run for about 7 to 12 cycles, which used a sample-barcoded 5' primer along with a J-beta primer mix. TCRdb reprocessed the 5' RACE reads via MiXCR and lists one record per CDR3 protein. The data hold about 730,000 distinct CDR3 sequences, with about 40% observed a single time. This clonotype came up many times. Germline values: CDR1 DFQATT, CDR2 SNEGSKA (reference sequence). CDR3 length: 13 amino acids. Trimming cost V 2 bases and J 2 bases, with 10 bases left between them.

Material for sequencing was blood. This chain links TRBV20-1 with TRBJ2-7; the D is unclear. This clonotype originated in a woman between 55 and 75 years old in good health. The CDR3: CSARLQLTYEQYF. The CDR3 bases are TGCAGTGCTAGACTCCAACTTACCTACGAGCAGTACTTC.